The entry that follows covers one TCR beta chain sequence. The sample originates from a study of blood T cell repertoires in COVID-19. Background on the study: Samples of COVID-19 (acute and convalescent) were obtained from the United States, Italy and Spain. Sources were T cells, B-cell-depleted T cells, or PBMCs; the material itself was cDNA or gDNA.

Under the authors' procedure: By means of reference gene primer amplification, nucleated cell counts were estimated. The method was immunoSEQ multiplex PCR; TCRdb's version includes in-frame clones alone and lacks a portion of them. That table is the source of V, J and clone size, and D and trimming were worked out from the DNA. This table has 85,000 to 130,000 clones, approximately 87% appearing once. Germline-derived CDR1 and CDR2 are MNHEY and SMNVEV (reference sequence). The CDR3 consists of 13 residues. Trimming stripped 3 bases from V and 3 bases from J, with 5 bases between. The specimen was peripheral blood. This chain joins TRBV27 and TRBJ2-2; D remains unclear. The clonotype was recovered from a man aged 50-60 years with acute or convalescent COVID-19. The CDR3 coding sequence is TGTGCCAGCAGTTTTCTCTACACCGGGGAGCTGTTTTTT. Residues: CASSFLYTGELFF.